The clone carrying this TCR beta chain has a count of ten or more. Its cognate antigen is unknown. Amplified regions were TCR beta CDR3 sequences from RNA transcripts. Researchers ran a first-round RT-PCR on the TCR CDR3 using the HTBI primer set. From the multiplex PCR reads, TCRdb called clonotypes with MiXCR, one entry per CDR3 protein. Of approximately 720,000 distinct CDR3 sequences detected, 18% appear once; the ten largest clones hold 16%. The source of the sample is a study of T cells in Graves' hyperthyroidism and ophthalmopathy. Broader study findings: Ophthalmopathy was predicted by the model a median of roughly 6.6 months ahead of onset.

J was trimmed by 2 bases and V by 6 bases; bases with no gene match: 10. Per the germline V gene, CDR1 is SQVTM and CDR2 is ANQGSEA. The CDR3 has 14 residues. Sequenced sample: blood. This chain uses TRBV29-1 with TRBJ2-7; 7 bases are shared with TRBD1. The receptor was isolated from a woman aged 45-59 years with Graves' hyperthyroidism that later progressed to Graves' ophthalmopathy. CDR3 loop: CSVAPGQPTYEQYF. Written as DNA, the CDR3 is TGCAGCGTCGCTCCGGGACAGCCAACCTACGAGCAGTACTTC.